This T cell receptor beta chain appears in the sequencing data of a study of T cell responses to AZD1222 COVID-19 vaccine. Study-wide results and caveats: Only a handful of AZD1222 recipients, roughly six in all, had baseline seropositivity. Unmutated regions of variants are reportedly targeted by nearly half of spike-specific TCRs. Mapped onto spike, vaccine-associated CD4 TCRs spanned it and were dominant at 160-218 and 743-854.

As regards this clone: Its antigen is not known.

This CDR3 has 18 residues. Germline V gives CDR1 SGHVS, CDR2 FNYEAQ. Germline trimming cut 5 bases from V and 0 bases from J; bases unmatched to any gene: 11. Data came from immunoSEQ multiplex PCR; TCRdb stores just in-frame clones and leaves some out. The table lists roughly 190,000 clones, 93% of them singletons, with 3.5% to 5% in the top ten. Material: peripheral blood, obtained on day 0 of AZD1222 vaccination. V and J are TRBV7-6 and TRBJ2-2; 8 positions agree with TRBD2. The source is an adult in good health. The CDR3 DNA sequence: TGTGCCAGCAGCCAACTTCTAGCGGGCAAGACGAACACCGGGGAGCTGTTTTTT. It encodes CASSQLLAGKTNTGELFF. Supplemented by reference TRBV7-6 and TRBJ2-2, the full variable domain reads GAGVSQSPRYKVTKRGQDVALRCDPISGHVSLYWYRQALGQGPEFLTYFNYEAQQDKSGLPNDRFSAERPEGSISTLTIQRTEQRDSAMYRCASSQLLAGKTNTGELFFGEGSRLTVL.